These 12 T cell receptor beta chains share one sample of origin, sequenced in a study of response to subunit inactivated influenza vaccine. TCRdb passed the RT-PCR reads through MiXCR, listing each CDR3 protein once. Here the sample spans around 760,000 distinct CDR3 sequences, approximately 15% being singletons. Sequencing was performed on PBMCs from blood, taken 14 days before vaccination. These receptors all come from a middle-aged man who received an inactivated influenza vaccine.

In this sample, this clonotype turned up a few times. The rearrangement links TRBV18 to TRBJ2-1, with 10 nucleotides matching TRBD2. The germline V gene encodes CDR1 KGHSH and CDR2 LQKENI. The V and J ends lost 2 bases and 2 bases, in that order; junction bases with no gene match: 3. CDR3 length equals 16 residues. In DNA form, the CDR3 reads TGTGCCAGCTCACCAACTAGCGGGGCAGCCTACAATGAGCAGTTCTTC. Translation gives CASSPTSGAAYNEQFF.

Only a few counts were recorded for this clonotype. In DNA, the CDR3 is TGTGCCAGCAGTTTAAGCCTTCCAGATACGCAGTATTTT. Its protein is CASSLSLPDTQYF. The rearrangement uses TRBV27 and TRBJ2-3; no reliable D call. Germline CDR1 MNHEY, CDR2 SMNVEV (reference sequence). The germline V and J ends were trimmed by 2 bases and 4 bases, with 7 bases remaining between them. The CDR3 is made up of 13 amino acids.

The CDR3 DNA follows: TGTGCCAGCAGCTTTTACGAGGGAAGTGACACTGAAGCTTTCTTT. Its translation: CASSFYEGSDTEAFF. The gene calls are TRBV11-2 and TRBJ1-1; D remains unclear. Trimming removed 3 bases from V and 3 bases from J, with 14 bases in between. The germline V gene has CDR1 SGHAT and CDR2 FQNNGV. The CDR3 runs 15 residues.

This clonotype was detected ten times or more. This chain uses TRBV20-1 with TRBJ2-1; 12 bases agree with TRBD2. Losses at the gene ends were 0 bases for V and 8 bases for J; bases not matched to a gene: 5. This CDR3 contains 15 residues. Per the germline V gene, CDR1 is DFQATT and CDR2 is SNEGSKA (reference sequence). The CDR3 is CSARDGLAGLHEQFF. DNA of the CDR3: TGCAGTGCTAGAGACGGACTAGCGGGATTACATGAGCAGTTCTTC.

The gene calls are TRBV2 and TRBJ2-3; weak D call: TRBD1 (6 bases). Trimming removed 3 bases from V and 5 bases from J, with 9 bases in between. This CDR3 is 13 amino acids long. Per germline, CDR1 SNHLY and CDR2 FYNNEI. The CDR3 sequence: CASSELQGDTQYF. The CDR3 DNA sequence: TGTGCCAGCAGTGAGTTACAGGGAGATACGCAGTATTTT. Drawing the rest from reference TRBV2 and TRBJ2-3, the complete variable domain is EPEVTQTPSHQVTQMGQEVILRCVPISNHLYFYWYRQILGQKVEFLVSFYNNEISEKSEIFDDQFSVERPDGSNFTLKIRSTKLEDSAMYFCASSELQGDTQYFGPGTRLTVL.

This clonotype was observed a handful of times. The chain employs TRBV29-1 and TRBJ2-1; the match to TRBD2 covers 8 bases. Germline trimming cut 2 bases from V and 4 bases from J; bases unmatched to any gene: 10. This CDR3 has 16 residues. Germline values: CDR1 SQVTM, CDR2 ANQGSEA. This chain's CDR3 is CSVETPPGGRYNEQFF. The DNA for the CDR3 is TGCAGCGTTGAAACCCCTCCGGGGGGGAGATACAATGAGCAGTTCTTC.

The chain carries TRBV6-2 or TRBV6-3 and TRBJ1-1; unclear D gene. Germline V lookup: CDR1 MNHEY, CDR2 SVGEGT. CDR3 size: 13 residues. V lost 7 bases and J 5 bases, leaving 14 bases between the germline ends. As DNA, the CDR3 is TGTGCCAGCACCCTGGCAGGAAGAACTGAAGCTTTCTTT. Amino acids: CASTLAGRTEAFF.

This clonotype was counted between two and nine times. This rearrangement joins TRBV5-1 to TRBJ2-5; D remains ambiguous. The CDR3 covers 12 residues. Looked up from germline, CDR1 is SGHRS and CDR2 is YFSETQ. V lost 5 bases, J lost 0 bases, and 5 bases lay in between. CDR3 amino acids: CASRQYQETQYF. CDR3 sequence (DNA): TGCGCCAGCAGACAGTACCAAGAGACCCAGTACTTC.

This clonotype was detected only a few times. The V and J genes are TRBV7-2 and TRBJ1-2, with 10 bases lining up with TRBD1. CDR1 SGHTA and CDR2 FQGNSA come from the germline V gene. The CDR3 is 17 amino acids. V shed 4 bases, J shed 0 bases, and the junction held 8 bases outside the gene matches. The CDR3 DNA is TGTGCCAGCAGCTCTGGGACAGGGGAGGGTCCTAACTATGGCTACACCTTC. It translates to CASSSGTGEGPNYGYTF.

The chain couples TRBV13 to TRBJ1-2; D gene ambiguous. Germline V gene lookup returns CDR1 PRHDT and CDR2 FYEKMQ (reference sequence). V lost 5 bases and J 2 bases, leaving 12 bases between the germline ends. The CDR3 length is 14 residues. In DNA form, the CDR3 reads TGTGCCAGCAGCACCGTAACCCGGAACTATGGCTACACCTTC. This codes for CASSTVTRNYGYTF.

This clonotype was seen more than once but under ten times. The chain couples TRBV3-1 to TRBJ1-3; D uncertain. The CDR3 sequence is 15 residues long. Trimming took off 8 bases at V and 8 bases at J, with 22 bases between the two ends. CDR1 is LGHDT, CDR2 YNNKEL, per germline (reference sequence). CDR3 nucleotides: TGTGCCAGCGCCCCCGGGTACTCAGGCATGGACACCATATATTTT. Amino acids: CASAPGYSGMDTIYF. Variable domain in full (rest from reference TRBV3-1 and TRBJ1-3): DTAVSQTPKYLVTQMGNDKSIKCEQNLGHDTMYWYKQDSKKFLKIMFSYNNKELIINETVPNRFSPKSPDKAHLNLHINSLELGDSAVYFCASAPGYSGMDTIYFGEGSWLTVV.

The chain employs TRBV4-3 and TRBJ2-7, with TRBD1 matching 7 bases. V gave up 1 base and J gave up 2 bases; unmatched junction bases: 5. The CDR3 extends over 15 amino acids. Germline V gene lookup returns CDR1 LGHNA and CDR2 YSLEER. The CDR3 loop reads CASSQAAQGAYEQYF. The CDR3 DNA is TGCGCCAGCAGCCAAGCCGCCCAGGGGGCCTACGAGCAGTACTTC.